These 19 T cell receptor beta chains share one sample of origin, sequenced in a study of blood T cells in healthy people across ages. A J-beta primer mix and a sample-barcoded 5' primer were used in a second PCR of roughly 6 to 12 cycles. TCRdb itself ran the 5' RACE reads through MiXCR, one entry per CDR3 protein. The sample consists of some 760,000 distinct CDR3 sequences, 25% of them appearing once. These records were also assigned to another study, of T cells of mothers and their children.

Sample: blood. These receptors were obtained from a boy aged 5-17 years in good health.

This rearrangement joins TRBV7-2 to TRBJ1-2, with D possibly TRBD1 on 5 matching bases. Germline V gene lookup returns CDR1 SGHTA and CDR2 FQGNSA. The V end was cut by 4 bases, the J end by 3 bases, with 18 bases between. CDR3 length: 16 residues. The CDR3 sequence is CASSSLTGEYYYGYTF. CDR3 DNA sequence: TGTGCCAGCAGCTCCCTCACGGGGGAATACTACTATGGCTACACCTTC.

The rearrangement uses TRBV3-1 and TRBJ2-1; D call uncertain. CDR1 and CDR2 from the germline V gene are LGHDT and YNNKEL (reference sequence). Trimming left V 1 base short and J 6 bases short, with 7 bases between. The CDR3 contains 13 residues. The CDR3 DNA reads TGTGCCAGCAGCCAAGCTAGGACCAATGAGCAGTTCTTC. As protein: CASSQARTNEQFF.

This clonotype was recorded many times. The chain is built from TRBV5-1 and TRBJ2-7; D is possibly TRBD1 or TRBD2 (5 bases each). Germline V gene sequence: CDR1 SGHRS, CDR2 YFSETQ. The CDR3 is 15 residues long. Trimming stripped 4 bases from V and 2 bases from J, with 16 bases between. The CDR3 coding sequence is TGCGCCAGCAGCGTGGGGACCCTAGGAACCTACGAGCAGTACTTC. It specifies CASSVGTLGTYEQYF.

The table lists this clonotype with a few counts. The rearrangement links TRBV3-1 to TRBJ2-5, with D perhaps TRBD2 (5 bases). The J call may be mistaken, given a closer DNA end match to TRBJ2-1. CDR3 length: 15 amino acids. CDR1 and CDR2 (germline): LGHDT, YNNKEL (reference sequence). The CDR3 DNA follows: TGTGCCAGCAGCCAAGATGAGAGGGCGAGCAATGAGCAGTTCTTC. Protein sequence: CASSQDERASNEQFF.

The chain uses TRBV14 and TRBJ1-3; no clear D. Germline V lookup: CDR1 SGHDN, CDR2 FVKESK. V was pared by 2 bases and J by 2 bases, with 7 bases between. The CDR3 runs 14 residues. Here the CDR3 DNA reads TGTGCCAGCAGCCAATGGGTAACTGGAAACACCATATATTTT. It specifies CASSQWVTGNTIYF.

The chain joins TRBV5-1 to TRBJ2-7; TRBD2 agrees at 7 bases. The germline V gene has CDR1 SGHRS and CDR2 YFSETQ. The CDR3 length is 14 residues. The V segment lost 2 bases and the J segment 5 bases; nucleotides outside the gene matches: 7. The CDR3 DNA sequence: TGCGCCAGCAGCTTCTCAGCGGGGATCGACGAGCAGTACTTC. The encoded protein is CASSFSAGIDEQYF.

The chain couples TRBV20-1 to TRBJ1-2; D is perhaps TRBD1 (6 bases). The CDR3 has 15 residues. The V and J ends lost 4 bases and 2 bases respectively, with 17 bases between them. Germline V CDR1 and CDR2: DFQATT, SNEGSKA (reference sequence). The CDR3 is CSAIWGDTINYGYTF. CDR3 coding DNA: TGCAGTGCTATATGGGGGGACACGATCAACTATGGCTACACCTTC.

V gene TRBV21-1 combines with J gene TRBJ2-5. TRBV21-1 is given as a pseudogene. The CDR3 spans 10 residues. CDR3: CASSKGHGFF. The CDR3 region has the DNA TGTGCCAGCAGCAAAGGTCACGGGTTCTTC.

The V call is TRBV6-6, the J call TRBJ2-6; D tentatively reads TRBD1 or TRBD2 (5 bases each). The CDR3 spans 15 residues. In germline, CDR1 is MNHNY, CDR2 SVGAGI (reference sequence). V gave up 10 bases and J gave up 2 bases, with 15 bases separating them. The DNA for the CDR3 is TGTGCCACCACTGGGTTGGGGGCTGGGGCCAACGTCCTGACTTTC. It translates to CATTGLGAGANVLTF.

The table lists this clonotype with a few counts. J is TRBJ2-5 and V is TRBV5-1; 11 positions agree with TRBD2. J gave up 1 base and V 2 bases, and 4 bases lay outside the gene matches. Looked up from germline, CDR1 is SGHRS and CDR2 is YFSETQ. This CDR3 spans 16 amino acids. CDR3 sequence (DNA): TGCGCCAGCAGCTTCACTAGCGGGAGCGCCCAAGAGACCCAGTACTTC. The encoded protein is CASSFTSGSAQETQYF.

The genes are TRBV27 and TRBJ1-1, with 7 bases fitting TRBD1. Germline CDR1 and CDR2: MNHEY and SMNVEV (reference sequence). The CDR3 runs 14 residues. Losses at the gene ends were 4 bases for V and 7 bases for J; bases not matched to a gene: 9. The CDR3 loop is CASSWGSGGFEAFF. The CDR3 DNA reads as TGTGCCAGCAGTTGGGGGTCAGGGGGATTTGAAGCTTTCTTT.

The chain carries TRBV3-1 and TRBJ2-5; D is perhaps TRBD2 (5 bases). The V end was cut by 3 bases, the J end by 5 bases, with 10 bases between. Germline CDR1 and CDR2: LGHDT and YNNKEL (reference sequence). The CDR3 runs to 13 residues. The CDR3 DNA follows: TGTGCCAGCAGCCAGAGGGATGTTGAGACCCAGTACTTC. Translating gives CASSQRDVETQYF.

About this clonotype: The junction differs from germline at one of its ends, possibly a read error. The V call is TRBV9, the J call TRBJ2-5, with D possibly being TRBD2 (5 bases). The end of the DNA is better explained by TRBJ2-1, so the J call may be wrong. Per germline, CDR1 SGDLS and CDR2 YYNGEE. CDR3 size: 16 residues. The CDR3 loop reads CASSVDMDSAYDEQFF. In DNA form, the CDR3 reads TGTGCCAGCAGCGTAGATATGGACTCAGCCTACGATGAGCAGTTCTTC.

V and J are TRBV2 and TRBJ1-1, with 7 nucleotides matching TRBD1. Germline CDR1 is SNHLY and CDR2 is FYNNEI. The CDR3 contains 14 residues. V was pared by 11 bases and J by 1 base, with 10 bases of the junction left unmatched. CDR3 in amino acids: CAGAVNRGNTEAFF. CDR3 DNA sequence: TGTGCCGGAGCAGTTAACAGGGGGAACACTGAAGCTTTCTTT.

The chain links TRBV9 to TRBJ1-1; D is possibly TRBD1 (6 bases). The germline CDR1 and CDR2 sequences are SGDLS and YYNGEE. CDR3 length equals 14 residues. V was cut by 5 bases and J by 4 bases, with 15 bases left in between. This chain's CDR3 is CASSAGEGITEAFF. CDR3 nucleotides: TGTGCCAGCAGTGCAGGGGAGGGAATCACTGAAGCTTTCTTT.

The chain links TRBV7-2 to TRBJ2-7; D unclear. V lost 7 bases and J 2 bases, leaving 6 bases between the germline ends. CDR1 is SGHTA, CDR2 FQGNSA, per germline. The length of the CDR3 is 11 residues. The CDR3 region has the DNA TGTGCCAGCATGGAAGCCTACGAGCAGTACTTC. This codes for CASMEAYEQYF.

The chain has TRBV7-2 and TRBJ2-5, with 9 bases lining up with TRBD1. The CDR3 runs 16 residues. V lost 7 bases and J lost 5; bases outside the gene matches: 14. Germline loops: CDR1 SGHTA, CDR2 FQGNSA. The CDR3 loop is CASNSREQGAWETQYF. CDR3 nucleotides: TGTGCCAGCAACTCCAGAGAACAGGGGGCATGGGAGACCCAGTACTTC.

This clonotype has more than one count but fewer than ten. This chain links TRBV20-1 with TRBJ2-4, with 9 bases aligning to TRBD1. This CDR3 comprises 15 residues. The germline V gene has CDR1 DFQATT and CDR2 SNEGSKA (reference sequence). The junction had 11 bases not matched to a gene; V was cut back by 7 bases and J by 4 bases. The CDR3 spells CSVQGDRVWKNIQYF. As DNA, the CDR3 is TGCAGTGTACAAGGGGACAGGGTCTGGAAAAACATTCAGTACTTC.

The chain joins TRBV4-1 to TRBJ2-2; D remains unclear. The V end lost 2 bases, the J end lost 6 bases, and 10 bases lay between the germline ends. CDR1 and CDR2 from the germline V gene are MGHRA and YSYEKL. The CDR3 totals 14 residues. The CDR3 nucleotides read TGCGCCAGCAGCCAATGGGCCGACGCCGGGGAGCTGTTTTTT. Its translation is CASSQWADAGELFF.